The 29 T cell receptor beta chains below were found in one sample sequenced in a study of T-cell memory formation after mild COVID-19. TCRdb reanalysed the 5' RACE reads using MiXCR and keeps one entry per CDR3 protein. Here the sample spans under 35,000 distinct CDR3 sequences, about 7.4% being singletons. The sample taken for sequencing was PBMCs or a T cell subset sorted from them (not recorded which). The receptor source for this set is an adult woman who had mild COVID-19 (a few samples of this study predate the infection). Cell type and time point are not known.

At least ten counts were recorded for this clonotype. This chain links TRBV18 with TRBJ2-5; no firm D call. V shed 6 bases and J shed 2 bases, with 13 bases lying between them. Germline CDR1 KGHSH, CDR2 LQKENI. This CDR3 has 14 amino acids. Written as DNA, the CDR3 is TGTGCCAGCTCTCCCCCGAATAGTCAAGAGACCCAGTACTTC. It encodes CASSPPNSQETQYF.

This clonotype was counted many times. This sequence joins TRBV7-2 and TRBJ1-2, with D perhaps matching TRBD1 (6 bases). This CDR3 contains 14 residues. V lost 1 base and J 10 bases, leaving 16 bases between the germline ends. The germline V gene has CDR1 SGHTA and CDR2 FQGNSA. CDR3 loop: CASSLDGGVKPYTF. As DNA, the CDR3 is TGTGCCAGCAGCTTAGATGGGGGCGTAAAACCCTACACCTTC.

By share, this clonotype counts as medium-sized. The chain joins TRBV7-9 to TRBJ1-1; D gene ambiguous. The CDR3 loop spans 14 amino acids. The V end lost 5 bases, the J end lost 1 base, and 11 bases lay between the germline ends. Germline CDR1 reads SEHNR; CDR2 reads FQNEAQ (reference sequence). CDR3 sequence reads: CASSPESRNTEAFF. The CDR3 DNA is TGTGCCAGCAGCCCAGAGAGTAGGAACACTGAAGCTTTCTTT.

The table lists this clonotype with many counts. The V gene is TRBV7-8, the J gene TRBJ2-7; D may match TRBD1 or TRBD2 (5 bases each). The CDR3 is 14 amino acids. Germline V lookup: CDR1 SGHVS, CDR2 FQNEAQ. The V gene lost 4 bases and the J gene lost 1 base, with 11 bases spanning the gap. In DNA, the CDR3 is TGTGCCAGCAGCTCCGGGGACGGTTCCTACGAGCAGTACTTC. It is translated as CASSSGDGSYEQYF.

This clonotype occurred many times. The CDR3 sequence: CASSFRFVAPDHEQFF. Here the CDR3 DNA reads TGTGCCAGCAGCTTTCGATTTGTAGCGCCGGACCATGAGCAGTTCTTC. The rearrangement joins TRBV11-3 to TRBJ2-1; D perhaps matches TRBD2 (5 bases). Germline CDR1 and CDR2: SGHNT and YENEEA. This CDR3 is 16 amino acids long. Trimming removed 3 bases at V and 8 bases at J, with 20 bases between.

Many counts were recorded for this clonotype. This chain links TRBV7-6 with TRBJ2-7, with D maybe TRBD2 (6 bases). Germline CDR1 reads SGHVS; CDR2 reads FNYEAQ. Between the trimmed V and J ends, which lost 2 bases and 0 bases, there was a span of 11 bases. This CDR3 is 15 amino acids long. The chain's CDR3 is CASSLQAGTSYEQYF. CDR3 DNA sequence: TGTGCCAGCAGCTTACAAGCGGGTACCTCCTACGAGCAGTACTTC.

This clonotype occurred many times. This rearrangement joins TRBV9 to TRBJ1-6; no reliable D call. Between the trimmed V and J ends, which lost 0 bases and 9 bases, there was a span of 13 bases. The germline CDR1 and CDR2 sequences are SGDLS and YYNGEE. The CDR3 length is 15 residues. The CDR3 nucleotides are TGTGCCAGCAGCGTAGGTATGAGGTTGTCTTCACCCCTCCACTTT. It encodes CASSVGMRLSSPLHF.

This clonotype was picked up many times. J is TRBJ2-3 and V is TRBV7-9; the match to TRBD1 covers 7 bases. Germline lookup yields CDR1 SEHNR and CDR2 FQNEAQ (reference sequence). Trimming removed 6 bases from V and 2 bases from J; junction bases left unmatched: 5. The length of the CDR3 is 14 residues. The CDR3 region has the DNA TGTGCCAGCAGACGGGACAGCCACACAGATACGCAGTATTTT. Translated, it gives CASRRDSHTDTQYF.

This clonotype was observed many times. The chain is built from TRBV19 and TRBJ2-3; D tentatively reads TRBD1 or TRBD2 (5 bases each). The germline V and J ends were trimmed by 6 bases and 0 bases, with 16 bases remaining between them. The CDR3 contains 16 residues. Germline loops: CDR1 LNHDA, CDR2 SQIVND (reference sequence). The CDR3 loop is CASSAQGALSTDTQYF. CDR3 bases: TGTGCCAGTAGCGCCCAGGGAGCCCTTAGCACAGATACGCAGTATTTT.

This clonotype was picked up many times. V gene TRBV20-1 combines with J gene TRBJ1-3, with D uncertain. This CDR3 has 10 residues. V shed 5 bases and J shed 3 bases, with 2 bases lying between them. CDR1 DFQATT and CDR2 SNEGSKA come from the germline V gene (reference sequence). CDR3 protein: CSARGNTIYF. The DNA for the CDR3 is TGCAGTGCTCGTGGAAACACCATATATTTT.

This clonotype was picked up many times. The chain uses TRBV12-3 or TRBV12-4 and TRBJ2-3; 9 nucleotides match TRBD1. The CDR3 spans 14 residues. The V and J ends lost 7 bases and 7 bases, in that order; junction bases with no gene match: 9. The CDR3 DNA reads TGTGCCAGCATTCCCCCGGGACAGGGAAATACGCAGTATTTT. Amino acid sequence: CASIPPGQGNTQYF.

This clonotype showed up many times. The rearrangement joins TRBV6-1 to TRBJ2-3; 8 bases match TRBD2. The CDR3 runs to 16 residues. The V gene's germline CDR1 is MNHNS and CDR2 SASEGT. The trim removed 5 bases at V and 0 bases at J, leaving 7 bases unmatched. CDR3: CASSRMAGGSTDTQYF. The DNA for the CDR3 is TGTGCCAGCAGTAGGATGGCGGGAGGAAGCACAGATACGCAGTATTTT.

This clonotype is categorized as medium-sized. This chain connects TRBV7-9 to TRBJ2-2; TRBD2 matches at 13 bases. In germline, CDR1 is SEHNR, CDR2 FQNEAQ (reference sequence). The junction had 9 bases not matched to a gene; V was cut back by 4 bases and J by 4 bases. The CDR3 has 18 residues. The CDR3 sequence is CASSSGLAGAPGTGELFF. CDR3 bases: TGTGCCAGCAGCTCCGGACTAGCGGGGGCCCCGGGCACCGGGGAGCTGTTTTTT.

CDR3 region: CASSQDIGSYEQYF. The CDR3 nucleotides are TGTGCCAGCAGCCAAGACATCGGGTCTTACGAGCAGTACTTC. The chain joins TRBV6-6 to TRBJ2-7; D is unresolved. V was pared by 6 bases and J by 4 bases, with 16 bases between. Germline V CDR1 and CDR2: MNHNY, SVGAGI (reference sequence). This CDR3 region has 14 residues.

This clonotype has a count of ten or more. The chain has TRBV2 and TRBJ2-5, with TRBD2 matching over 9 bases. V was pared by 6 bases and J by 5 bases, with 1 base of the junction left unmatched. Germline lookup yields CDR1 SNHLY and CDR2 FYNNEI. The CDR3 runs 12 residues. The CDR3 bases are TGTGCCAGCAGCACTAGCGGGGAGACCCAGTACTTC. Its translation is CASSTSGETQYF.

This clonotype was seen repeatedly, ten times or more. The chain uses TRBV5-1 and TRBJ2-3, with a possible D match to TRBD1 (5 bases). The CDR3 extends over 16 amino acids. Trimming cost V 1 base and J 2 bases, with 14 bases left between them. The germline CDR1 and CDR2 sequences are SGHRS and YFSETQ. This chain's CDR3 is CASSLLGVGTTDTQYF. The CDR3 DNA reads as TGCGCCAGCAGCTTGTTAGGGGTGGGAACCACAGATACGCAGTATTTT.

This clonotype was observed at least ten times. The V and J genes are TRBV6-2 or TRBV6-3 and TRBJ2-1; 8 nucleotides align to TRBD1. V lost 5 bases, J lost 13 bases, and 7 bases stayed unmatched. The CDR3 runs 12 residues. Germline V CDR1 and CDR2: MNHEY, SVGEGT. In DNA, the CDR3 is TGTGCCAGCAGTCCCCAGGGGGCTCACCAGTTCTTC. The encoded protein is CASSPQGAHQFF.

This clonotype has a count of ten or more. V is TRBV5-6 and J is TRBJ2-1; TRBD2 aligns across 8 bases. The V and J ends lost 1 base and 3 bases, in that order; junction bases with no gene match: 0. The CDR3 extends over 14 amino acids. Germline CDR1 and CDR2: SGHDT and YYEEEE. The CDR3 DNA follows: TGTGCCAGCAGCTTGACTAGCGGCTACAATGAGCAGTTCTTC. Its translation: CASSLTSGYNEQFF.

This clonotype was detected ten times or more. This chain links TRBV5-1 with TRBJ2-1; 8 bases agree with TRBD1. The CDR3 spans 16 residues. V lost 0 bases and J lost 7; bases outside the gene matches: 9. Looked up from germline, CDR1 is SGHRS and CDR2 is YFSETQ. This chain's CDR3 is CASSLVLGQVVNEQFF. CDR3 bases: TGCGCCAGCAGCTTGGTATTGGGACAGGTAGTTAATGAGCAGTTCTTC.

This clonotype was recorded many times. The chain is built from TRBV15 and TRBJ2-1; D is undetermined. This CDR3 has 16 amino acids. Germline CDR1 and CDR2: LNHNV and YYDKDF (reference sequence). V was pared by 0 bases and J by 3 bases, with 12 bases between. CDR3 in DNA: TGTGCCACCAGCAGAGATAAAAAGGGTAGCTACAATGAGCAGTTCTTC. Residues: CATSRDKKGSYNEQFF.

At least ten counts were recorded for this clonotype. The V and J genes are TRBV20-1 and TRBJ2-7; D unclear. V lost 3 bases, J lost 0 bases, and 12 bases lay in between. Germline CDR1 DFQATT, CDR2 SNEGSKA (reference sequence). The CDR3 covers 14 residues. The DNA for the CDR3 is TGCAGTGCTAGTTCCCCCGGAGTCTCCTACGAGCAGTACTTC. Protein sequence: CSASSPGVSYEQYF.

This clonotype has ten or more counts. The chain carries TRBV12-3 or TRBV12-4 and TRBJ1-2; tentative D call: TRBD1 (6 bases). The CDR3 is 14 residues long. V dropped 4 bases and J dropped 4 bases, with 13 bases sitting between them. CDR3 sequence: CASSYRETVYGYTF. In nucleotides, the CDR3 is TGTGCCAGCAGTTACAGGGAGACAGTCTATGGCTACACCTTC.

This clonotype occurred many times. V usage is TRBV30 and J usage is TRBJ2-1; tentative D call: TRBD2 (5 bases). Trimming cost V 5 bases and J 7 bases, with 21 bases left between them. This CDR3 has 15 amino acids. Germline lookup yields CDR1 GTSNPN and CDR2 SVGIG (reference sequence). The CDR3 here is CAWDQGSRIGNEQFF. The CDR3 nucleotides read TGTGCCTGGGACCAAGGGAGCCGGATTGGAAATGAGCAGTTCTTC.

This clonotype turned up a few times. V is TRBV3-1 and J is TRBJ1-2, with D tentatively TRBD1 (5 bases). The CDR3 consists of 13 residues. Germline CDR1 reads LGHDT; CDR2 reads YNNKEL (reference sequence). Deletions cut 0 bases from V and 7 bases from J, with 9 bases between. CDR3 sequence: CASSQDFRAGYTF. The CDR3 DNA is TGTGCCAGCAGCCAAGATTTCAGGGCTGGCTACACCTTC.

The chain couples TRBV6-6 to TRBJ1-5; possible D gene TRBD1, 5 bases. The V and J ends lost 2 bases and 4 bases respectively, with 18 bases between them. Germline values: CDR1 MNHNY, CDR2 SVGAGI (reference sequence). The CDR3 extends over 17 amino acids. The CDR3 DNA follows: TGTGCCAGCAGTTACGGGTCCGAGACAGCGAGGAATCAGCCCCAGCATTTT. Its protein product is CASSYGSETARNQPQHF.

This clonotype has just a few counts. The CDR3: CASSAEGAYEQYF. The CDR3 coding sequence is TGCGCCAGCAGCGCGGAGGGTGCCTACGAGCAGTACTTC. The V call is TRBV4-1, the J call TRBJ2-7; D might be TRBD2 (6 bases). There are 13 residues in the CDR3. V was pared by 5 bases and J by 2 bases, with 10 bases between. In germline, CDR1 is MGHRA, CDR2 YSYEKL.

The sample holds many counts of this clonotype. The V gene is TRBV4-2, the J gene TRBJ2-1; TRBD2 matches at 8 bases. The germline CDR1 and CDR2 sequences are LGHNA and YNFKEQ. The CDR3 covers 14 residues. V trimming: 3 bases; J trimming: 10 bases; junction bases outside the gene matches: 8. CDR3 nucleotides: TGTGCCAGCAGCCAGTACAGCGGGGGTTTCGAGCAGTTCTTC. It codes for CASSQYSGGFEQFF.

Comments on this clonotype: A much bigger clone sits one base away, suggesting this may be a read error. This chain uses TRBV7-6 with TRBJ2-2, with D perhaps matching TRBD2 (5 bases). The CDR3 loop spans 17 amino acids. Looked up from germline, CDR1 is SGHVS and CDR2 is FNYEAQ. V lost 5 bases to trimming and J lost 5 bases, with 21 bases between them. CDR3 amino acids: CASSADSGLGRTGELFF. The CDR3 coding sequence is TGTGCCAGCAGCGCAGACTCAGGACTGGGTCGAACCGGGGAGCTGTTTTTT.

This clonotype appeared many times. This chain links TRBV7-2 with TRBJ2-7; D unclear. V was pared by 3 bases and J by 2 bases, with 8 bases between. The CDR3 runs to 13 residues. Looked up from germline, CDR1 is SGHTA and CDR2 is FQGNSA. Here the CDR3 reads CASSFQSPYEQYF. The CDR3 DNA is TGTGCCAGCAGCTTCCAAAGCCCCTACGAGCAGTACTTC.